This T cell receptor beta chain came from a study of cytomegalovirus exposure and HLA in healthy donors. Study outcomes and limitations: In an earlier analysis, about 87% or about 30%: the productive usage of most TCR beta V segments.

Notes on this clone: Its antigen is unknown.

The PCR was carried out with 60 Vbeta primers and 13 Jbeta primers. Here immunoSEQ multiplex PCR was the method, and the copy in TCRdb shows in-frame clones only, minus some. The sample lists approximately 44,000 clones; around two thirds were seen once. The CDR3 totals 12 residues. Germline-derived CDR1 and CDR2 are GTSNPN and SVGIG (reference sequence). Trimming stripped 6 bases from V and 3 bases from J, with 11 bases between. The TCR was taken from a human donor in good health. This chain connects TRBV30 to TRBJ2-5, with a tentative D call TRBD1 (6 bases). The source material was PBMCs. The CDR3 region is CACNRVEETQYF. For the CDR3, the DNA is TGTGCCTGCAACAGGGTGGAAGAGACCCAGTACTTC.